The 28 T cell receptor beta chains in this list originate from one sample, sequenced in a study of regulatory T cells in long-lasting Graves disease. Library construction for TCR beta used iRepertoire HTBI primers and Arm-PCR of CDR3 regions. TCRdb used MiXCR to reprocess the multiplex PCR reads, holding one entry per CDR3 protein. Of approximately 460,000 distinct CDR3 sequences detected, over 15% appear once; the ten largest clones hold 9.5% to 12%. Time point defined: newly diagnosed GD, antithyroid drugs for less than 3 months. Scientists built the TCR library using RNA that was extracted from PBMCs. This sample also belongs to another study, concerning T cells in Graves' hyperthyroidism and ophthalmopathy.

This specimen was peripheral blood mononuclear cells (PBMCs), taken at new diagnosis, from a patient treated with antithyroid drugs. The receptors originated from a woman aged 30 to 39 with Graves disease.

The J gene is TRBJ2-3, the V gene TRBV7-9; D not resolved. Trimming removed 1 base at V and 6 bases at J, with 8 bases between. Germline loops: CDR1 SEHNR, CDR2 FQNEAQ (reference sequence). The CDR3 runs 13 residues. The CDR3 DNA is TGTGCCAGCAGCTTAGGGACCGCGGATACGCAGTATTTT. Its translation is CASSLGTADTQYF.

This rearrangement joins TRBV6-4 to TRBJ1-5, with a weak D call TRBD1 (6 bases). Germline V gene lookup returns CDR1 MRHNA and CDR2 SNTAGT. CDR3 size: 17 residues. Trimming cost V 3 bases and J 3 bases, with 18 bases left between them. CDR3 loop: CASSEDRGAPPNQPQHF. As DNA, the CDR3 is TGTGCCAGCAGTGAAGATCGGGGGGCGCCTCCCAATCAGCCCCAGCATTTT.

This clonotype was observed many times. This chain joins TRBV27 and TRBJ2-7, with 10 bases identical to TRBD1. Trimming at V came to 1 base and at J to 3 bases, leaving 6 bases not matched to a gene. Germline V lookup: CDR1 MNHEY, CDR2 SMNVEV (reference sequence). The CDR3 has 16 residues. CDR3 region: CASSLYPGTGVYEQYF. CDR3 DNA sequence: TGTGCCAGCAGTTTATACCCCGGGACAGGGGTCTACGAGCAGTACTTC.

In its sample, this clonotype was seen many times. DNA of the CDR3: TGTGCCAGCACTCAGGTTTCCTATGGCTACACCTTC. Its translation: CASTQVSYGYTF. The chain recombines TRBV28 with TRBJ1-2; D unresolved. Germline V gene sequence: CDR1 MDHEN, CDR2 SYDVKM. Trimming stripped 7 bases from V and 4 bases from J, with 10 bases between. The CDR3 extends over 12 amino acids.

The chain uses TRBV27 and TRBJ1-2; D gene ambiguous. This CDR3 region has 18 residues. Germline V lookup: CDR1 MNHEY, CDR2 SMNVEV (reference sequence). V shed 2 bases and J shed 3 bases, with 22 bases lying between them. The DNA of the CDR3 is TGTGCCAGCAGTTTAACTCGCCCGGGAGGACCCTTCCACTATGGCTACACCTTC. It yields the protein CASSLTRPGGPFHYGYTF.

In its sample, this clonotype was seen a few times. The chain links TRBV27 to TRBJ1-2, with 9 bases lining up with TRBD1. Germline assignment: CDR1 MNHEY and CDR2 SMNVEV (reference sequence). This CDR3 has 13 amino acids. Germline trimming cut 5 bases from V and 6 bases from J; bases unmatched to any gene: 4. The CDR3 region is CASSRQGENGYTF. Here the CDR3 DNA reads TGTGCCAGCAGTCGACAGGGGGAAAATGGCTACACCTTC.

This clonotype was counted a few times. V and J are TRBV20-1 and TRBJ2-1; D unresolved. The germline V gene encodes CDR1 DFQATT and CDR2 SNEGSKA (reference sequence). The CDR3 covers 11 residues. V lost 3 bases and J lost 5, with 5 bases in between. CDR3 sequence: CSASGNNEQFF. CDR3 nucleotides: TGCAGTGCTAGCGGAAACAATGAGCAGTTCTTC.

This clonotype was seen a handful of times. The CDR3 region is CSVAVEWQFF. In DNA, the CDR3 is TGCAGCGTTGCAGTGGAGTGGCAGTTCTTC. The gene calls are TRBV29-1 and TRBJ2-1; D ambiguous. The CDR3 runs 10 residues. Trimming took 4 bases from V and 12 from J, leaving 10 bases between them. From germline, CDR1 is SQVTM and CDR2 ANQGSEA.

The rearrangement uses TRBV7-2 and TRBJ2-2, with D hard to call. V was pared by 1 base and J by 4 bases, with 10 bases between. The CDR3 runs to 15 residues. Looked up from germline, CDR1 is SGHTA and CDR2 is FQGNSA. The CDR3 region has the DNA TGTGCCAGCAGCTTAGGTGGCAGTCCCACCGGGGAGCTGTTTTTT. Translated: CASSLGGSPTGELFF.

The chain recombines TRBV20-1 with TRBJ1-3; tentatively, D is TRBD1 (5 bases). The CDR3 totals 14 residues. CDR1 DFQATT and CDR2 SNEGSKA come from the germline V gene (reference sequence). The V end lost 1 base, the J end lost 4 bases, and 11 bases lay between the germline ends. CDR3 nucleotide sequence: TGCAGTGCTAGAGTGCAGGGAAAGGGAAACACCATATATTTT. As protein: CSARVQGKGNTIYF.

This clonotype was seen only a few times. This rearrangement joins TRBV3-1 to TRBJ2-7; 11 bases fit TRBD2. J was trimmed by 5 bases and V by 3 bases; bases with no gene match: 9. There are 16 residues in the CDR3. Germline V gene lookup returns CDR1 LGHDT and CDR2 YNNKEL (reference sequence). The CDR3 is CASSHYLTSGSHEQYF. Here the CDR3 DNA reads TGTGCCAGCAGCCATTACTTAACTAGCGGGAGCCACGAGCAGTACTTC.

As concerns this clonotype: An end of the junction does not agree with germline; a read error may underlie this. The chain couples TRBV5-4 to TRBJ2-3, with 8 bases fitting TRBD1. CDR1 and CDR2 from the germline V gene are SGHNT and YYREEE (reference sequence). The CDR3 covers 15 residues. CDR3 DNA: TGTGCCAGCAGCTTGGAGGGACAGGCCACAGATATGCAGTATTTT. Its protein product is CASSLEGQATDMQYF.

This clonotype was counted many times. V is TRBV2 and J is TRBJ2-5; maybe TRBD2 (5 bases). The CDR3 is made up of 12 amino acids. The germline V gene has CDR1 SNHLY and CDR2 FYNNEI. Trimming shortened V by 3 bases and J by 6 bases, and 8 bases separated the two germline ends. This CDR3 reads CASSDEGKTQYF. The CDR3 DNA reads as TGTGCCAGCAGTGACGAGGGAAAGACCCAGTACTTC.

This clonotype was observed a few times. J is TRBJ2-5 and V is TRBV29-1; 8 bases are shared with TRBD2. Germline V gene sequence: CDR1 SQVTM, CDR2 ANQGSEA. This CDR3 contains 15 residues. With 7 bases clipped from V and 7 bases from J, the junction kept 17 bases outside the gene matches. CDR3 residues: CSASGGSGTYGTQYF. CDR3 DNA sequence: TGCAGCGCCTCAGGTGGTAGCGGGACTTACGGGACCCAGTACTTC. The entire variable domain, with the rest obtained from reference TRBV29-1 and TRBJ2-5, is as follows: SAVISQKPSRDICQRGTSLTIQCQVDSQVTMMFWYRQQPGQSLTLIATANQGSEATYESGFVIDKFPISRPNLTFSTLTVSNMSPEDSSIYLCSASGGSGTYGTQYFGPGTRLLVL.

This clonotype has just a few counts. The chain has TRBV4-3 and TRBJ2-2; D gene uncertain. The CDR3 is 14 amino acids. Deletions cut 1 base from V and 7 bases from J, with 10 bases between. Per the germline V gene, CDR1 is LGHNA and CDR2 is YSLEER. CDR3 sequence: CASSQVGMDGELFF. The DNA of the CDR3 is TGCGCCAGCAGCCAAGTAGGGATGGACGGGGAGCTGTTTTTT.

This clonotype was observed at least ten times. The rearrangement links TRBV12-3 or TRBV12-4 to TRBJ1-1, with D possibly being TRBD1 (5 bases). Deletions cut 5 bases from V and 6 bases from J, with 19 bases between. The CDR3 contains 15 residues. CDR3 DNA sequence: TGTGCCAGCAGTCCACCCGGGGCGCGGTCGGCTGAAGCTTTCTTT. This gives the protein CASSPPGARSAEAFF.

This rearrangement joins TRBV10-3 to TRBJ2-2; no clear D. Trimming took off 5 bases at V and 4 bases at J, with 14 bases between the two ends. The CDR3 runs to 15 residues. Germline V gives CDR1 ENHRY, CDR2 SYGVKD. The chain's CDR3 is CAISYRGSSTGELFF. The DNA of the CDR3 is TGTGCCATCAGTTACCGAGGCTCATCCACCGGGGAGCTGTTTTTT.

The sample holds a few counts of this clonotype. CDR3 amino acids: CASSSLSGSSYEQYF. The CDR3 DNA sequence: TGTGCCAGCAGCTCTCTTAGCGGAAGCTCCTACGAGCAGTACTTC. V usage is TRBV7-9 and J usage is TRBJ2-7; D is possibly TRBD2 (6 bases). V was pared by 4 bases and J by 0 bases, with 13 bases between. Germline CDR1 is SEHNR and CDR2 is FQNEAQ (reference sequence). The CDR3 extends over 15 amino acids.

As regards this clonotype: This likely traces to a read error, being one base from a far larger clone. This chain joins TRBV11-2 and TRBJ2-7; TRBD2 matches 10 bases. There are 15 residues in the CDR3. V shed 5 bases and J 7 bases; nucleotides not matched to a gene: 11. Germline CDR1 is SGHAT and CDR2 is FQNNGV. The CDR3: CASSPSSGSYNEQYF. As DNA, the CDR3 is TGTGCCAGCAGCCCATCTAGCGGGAGTTACAATGAGCAGTACTTC.

J is TRBJ1-2 and V is TRBV29-1; D call uncertain. CDR1 is SQVTM, CDR2 ANQGSEA, per germline. V was clipped by 5 bases and J by 8 bases, with 9 bases between them. This CDR3 has 10 amino acids. The CDR3 DNA reads TGCAGCGTTTCTACGGGGGGCTACACCTTC. This gives the protein CSVSTGGYTF.

The chain recombines TRBV20-1 with TRBJ2-7, with 9 nucleotides matching TRBD1. V trimming: 5 bases; J trimming: 2 bases; junction bases outside the gene matches: 7. Per the germline V gene, CDR1 is DFQATT and CDR2 is SNEGSKA (reference sequence). The CDR3 covers 14 residues. The CDR3 loop reads CSAYRDREPYEQYF. The CDR3 DNA reads as TGCAGTGCTTACCGGGACAGGGAACCCTACGAGCAGTACTTC.

The chain joins TRBV28 to TRBJ2-2, with TRBD2 matching over 12 bases. V dropped 4 bases and J dropped 2; count of bases not matched to a gene: 5. The CDR3 runs to 17 residues. CDR1 and CDR2 from the germline V gene are MDHEN and SYDVKM. The CDR3 loop is CASSSGLAGTNTGELFF. In nucleotides, the CDR3 is TGTGCCAGCAGTTCCGGACTAGCGGGAACAAACACCGGGGAGCTGTTTTTT. The whole variable domain, filled in from reference TRBV28 and TRBJ2-2, reads DVKVTQSSRYLVKRTGEKVFLECVQDMDHENMFWYRQDPGLGLRLIYFSYDVKMKEKGDIPEGYSVSREKKERFSLILESASTNQTSMYLCASSSGLAGTNTGELFFGEGSRLTVL.

This clonotype has ten or more counts. This chain links TRBV28 with TRBJ2-5, with TRBD2 matching 7 bases. This CDR3 contains 16 residues. Germline lookup yields CDR1 MDHEN and CDR2 SYDVKM. Trimming removed 8 bases from V and 2 bases from J; junction bases left unmatched: 14. The CDR3 loop reads CASGSRTTSEQETQYF. CDR3 bases: TGTGCCAGCGGGTCGCGGACTACTAGCGAACAAGAGACCCAGTACTTC.

This clonotype was seen more than once but under ten times. The chain has TRBV6-2 or TRBV6-3 and TRBJ1-5, with a weak D call TRBD1 (6 bases). Germline loops: CDR1 MNHEY, CDR2 SVGEGT. V gave up 2 bases and J gave up 7 bases, with 12 bases separating them. The CDR3 sequence is 14 residues long. CDR3 in amino acids: CASSYVQGMQPQHF. The DNA of the CDR3 is TGTGCCAGCAGTTACGTCCAGGGGATGCAGCCCCAGCATTTT.

In its sample, this clonotype was seen many times. The V gene is TRBV28, the J gene TRBJ2-2, with 8 bases lining up with TRBD1. CDR1 is MDHEN, CDR2 SYDVKM, per germline. The CDR3 is 12 residues long. The ends lost 11 bases at V and 8 bases at J; junction bases unmatched: 7. As DNA, the CDR3 is TGTGCCGGAGGCGGGACAGGAGGGGAGCTGTTTTTT. Amino acid sequence: CAGGGTGGELFF.

Regarding this clonotype: Germline and junction disagree at one end, which may indicate a read error. The J gene is TRBJ1-2, the V gene TRBV4-1, with 7 bases aligning to TRBD1. Germline V gives CDR1 MGHRA, CDR2 YSYEKL. The CDR3 is 16 residues long. CDR3 DNA sequence: TGTGCCAGCAGCCAAGATAATGCAGGGGGTCTGTATGGCTACACCTTC. Translating gives CASSQDNAGGLYGYTF.

V usage is TRBV29-1 and J usage is TRBJ2-1; 15 nucleotides agree with TRBD2. This CDR3 spans 17 amino acids. V shed 7 bases and J 4 bases; nucleotides not matched to a gene: 11. In germline, CDR1 is SQVTM, CDR2 ANQGSEA. Written as DNA, the CDR3 is TGCAGCGCCACTCTCCCGGGACTAGCGGGAGGTTACAATGAGCAGTTCTTC. Its translation: CSATLPGLAGGYNEQFF.

The genes are TRBV25-1 and TRBJ2-7, with 7 bases identical to TRBD1. Trimming removed 0 bases from V and 5 bases from J; junction bases left unmatched: 1. Germline V gene data show CDR1 as MGHDK and CDR2 as SYGVNS. This CDR3 comprises 13 residues. The CDR3 is CASSEYTGDEQYF. The CDR3 coding sequence is TGTGCCAGCAGTGAATATACAGGGGACGAGCAGTACTTC.